This T cell receptor (beta chain) derives from a study of T cell responses to AZD1222 COVID-19 vaccine. Study-wide results and limits: Increased Spike-specific TCR breadth and depth were observed after two AZD1222 doses. Repertoire collection took place solely once the T cell response had peaked.

The assay was immunoSEQ multiplex PCR, and TCRdb's table has in-frame clones only and misses some. This sample has about 28,000 clones; 78% occur once, and the top ten carry roughly 5.9%. In regard to this clone: Its antigen is not identified. A read error may produce the germline difference seen at one junction end.

CDR3 length equals 11 residues. Germline values: CDR1 MNHEY, CDR2 SVGAGI. This clonotype was sampled from an adult in good health. This chain uses TRBV6-5 with TRBJ2-1, with D maybe TRBD2 (6 bases). The sequences come from peripheral blood, collected on day 0 of AZD1222 vaccination. The CDR3 reads CASSFTSNGVF. The CDR3 nucleotides read TGTGCCAGCAGCTTCACTAGCAATGGGGTCTTC.